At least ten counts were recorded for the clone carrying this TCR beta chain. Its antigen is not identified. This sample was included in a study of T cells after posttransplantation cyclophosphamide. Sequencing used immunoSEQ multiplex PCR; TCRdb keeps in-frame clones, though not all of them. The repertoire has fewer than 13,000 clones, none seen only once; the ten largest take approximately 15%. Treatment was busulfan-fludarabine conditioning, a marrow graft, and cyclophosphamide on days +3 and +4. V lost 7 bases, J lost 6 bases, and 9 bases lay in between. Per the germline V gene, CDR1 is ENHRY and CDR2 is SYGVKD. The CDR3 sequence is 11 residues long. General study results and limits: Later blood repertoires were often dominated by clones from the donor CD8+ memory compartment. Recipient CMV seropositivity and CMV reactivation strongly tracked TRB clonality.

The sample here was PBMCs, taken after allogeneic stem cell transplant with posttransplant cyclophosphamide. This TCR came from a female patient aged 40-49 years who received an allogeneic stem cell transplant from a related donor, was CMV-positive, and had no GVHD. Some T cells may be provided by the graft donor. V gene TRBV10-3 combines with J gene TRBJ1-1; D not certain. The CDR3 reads CAITVGAEAFF. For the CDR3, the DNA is TGTGCCATCACCGTCGGGGCTGAAGCTTTCTTT.